One sample yielded the 16 T cell receptor beta chains listed below, sequenced in a study of blood T cell repertoires in COVID-19. Method: immunoSEQ multiplex PCR; TCRdb's copy keeps in-frame clones and lacks some. The data contain about 30,000 clones, roughly 88% of them singletons. Sequenced material: peripheral blood. Receptors originate from a man in his sixties with active COVID-19.

The gene calls are TRBV27 and TRBJ1-2; TRBD1 might be the D (6 bases). The CDR3 has 15 amino acids. V was shortened by 5 bases and J by 8 bases, with 21 bases between the two germline ends. Germline V gives CDR1 MNHEY, CDR2 SMNVEV (reference sequence). CDR3: CASSATSGHIVGYTF. For the CDR3, the DNA is TGTGCCAGCAGTGCAACCTCGGGACACATCGTCGGCTACACCTTC.

V and J are TRBV6-1 and TRBJ1-5; 10 nucleotides match TRBD1. The CDR3 extends over 15 amino acids. Germline V gene lookup returns CDR1 MNHNS and CDR2 SASEGT. Trimming removed 2 bases from V and 9 bases from J; junction bases left unmatched: 7. The CDR3 coding sequence is TGTGCCAGCAGTGAACGGGGACAGGGGATGGGGCCCCAGCATTTT. This codes for CASSERGQGMGPQHF.

The V and J genes are TRBV5-3 and TRBJ2-7; 7 bases fit TRBD1. TRBV5-3 is flagged as an ORF with uncertain function. V lost 4 bases to trimming and J lost 3 bases; unmatched junction nucleotides: 4. The CDR3 is 13 amino acids. The CDR3 reads CARSPDRNYEQYF. DNA of the CDR3: TGTGCCAGAAGCCCGGACAGGAACTACGAGCAGTACTTC.

The chain carries TRBV11-1 and TRBJ2-7; 8 bases match TRBD2. This CDR3 region has 15 residues. The V gene's germline CDR1 is SGHAT and CDR2 FQDESV (reference sequence). With 4 bases clipped from V and 5 bases from J, the junction kept 10 bases outside the gene matches. The CDR3 DNA is TGTGCCAGCAGCTCTTTGAGCGGGAGTATCGACGAGCAGTACTTC. Its protein product is CASSSLSGSIDEQYF.

The chain carries TRBV6-6 and TRBJ2-7; 9 bases agree with TRBD1. The V gene end was trimmed by 4 bases and the J gene end by 1 base; junction bases not matched to a gene: 2. This CDR3 comprises 14 residues. Germline assignment: CDR1 MNHNY and CDR2 SVGAGI (reference sequence). DNA of the CDR3: TGTGCCAGCAGTTGGACAGGGGTGTCCTACGAGCAGTACTTC. It is translated as CASSWTGVSYEQYF.

This CDR3 reads CASSEWGTDNQPQHF. The CDR3 nucleotides read TGTGCCAGCAGTGAATGGGGGACAGACAATCAGCCCCAGCATTTT. The chain joins TRBV6-1 to TRBJ1-5; TRBD1 matches at 7 bases. The ends lost 2 bases at V and 3 bases at J; junction bases unmatched: 4. Germline CDR1 reads MNHNS; CDR2 reads SASEGT. The CDR3 spans 15 residues.

The rearrangement links TRBV6-6 to TRBJ2-5; 12 bases line up with TRBD2. The ends lost 6 bases at V and 4 bases at J; junction bases unmatched: 3. This CDR3 has 14 amino acids. The V gene's germline CDR1 is MNHNY and CDR2 SVGAGI (reference sequence). CDR3 DNA sequence: TGTGCCAGCAGCCCTAGCGGGAGGGCAGAGACCCAGTACTTC. Encoded protein: CASSPSGRAETQYF.

This rearrangement joins TRBV15 to TRBJ2-5; 10 nucleotides line up with TRBD1. This CDR3 spans 15 amino acids. From germline, CDR1 is LNHNV and CDR2 YYDKDF (reference sequence). Losses at the gene ends were 5 bases for V and 5 bases for J; bases not matched to a gene: 8. The CDR3 sequence: CATSLRTGGVETQYF. CDR3 sequence (DNA): TGTGCCACCAGCCTCCGGACAGGGGGTGTGGAGACCCAGTACTTC. Based on the CDR3 plus reference TRBV15 and TRBJ2-5, the full variable domain is DAMVIQNPRYQVTQFGKPVTLSCSQTLNHNVMYWYQQKSSQAPKLLFHYYDKDFNNEADTPDNFQSRRPNTSFCFLDIRSPGLGDTAMYLCATSLRTGGVETQYFGPGTRLLVL.

The chain couples TRBV28 to TRBJ1-3; maybe TRBD1 (6 bases). CDR3 length: 18 amino acids. Trimming took off 2 bases at V and 0 bases at J, with 17 bases between the two ends. Germline CDR1 and CDR2: MDHEN and SYDVKM. CDR3 amino acids: CASSLLNAGASSGNTIYF. Here the CDR3 DNA reads TGTGCCAGCAGTTTACTTAATGCGGGGGCCAGCTCTGGAAACACCATATATTTT.

The CDR3 spells CASSIGGQAGETQYF. In nucleotides, the CDR3 is TGCGCCAGCTCTATAGGTGGACAGGCAGGCGAGACCCAGTACTTC. The chain carries TRBV4-1 and TRBJ2-5, with 7 positions matching TRBD1. Trimming took 8 bases from V and 5 from J; bases not matched to a gene: 14. This CDR3 is built from 15 residues. Per the germline V gene, CDR1 is MGHRA and CDR2 is YSYEKL.

This clone was observed a single time. This chain links TRBV6-2 or TRBV6-3 with TRBJ2-3; 10 bases line up with TRBD2. CDR1 and CDR2 (germline): MNHEY, SVGEGT. V lost 5 bases, J lost 5 bases, and 13 bases stayed unmatched. CDR3 length equals 17 residues. The CDR3 spells CASSPRLAGVRGDTQYF. CDR3 nucleotide sequence: TGTGCCAGCAGTCCCCGGCTAGCGGGAGTCCGGGGAGATACGCAGTATTTT.

This clone was seen only a few times. The J gene is TRBJ2-7, the V gene TRBV21-1; TRBD1, as called in the table, went unchecked against the DNA. TRBV21-1 is a listed pseudogene. The CDR3 consists of 18 residues. The CDR3 here is CASRIWDRGPPPPYEQYF. CDR3 in DNA: TGTGCCAGCAGGATTTGGGACAGGGGACCTCCGCCCCCCTACGAGCAGTACTTC.

The genes are TRBV2 and TRBJ2-6; D perhaps matches TRBD2 (6 bases). CDR1 and CDR2 from the germline V gene are SNHLY and FYNNEI. The V and J ends lost 6 bases and 4 bases respectively, with 16 bases between them. This CDR3 spans 16 amino acids. In nucleotides, the CDR3 is TGTGCCAGCAGCGCCGGCGGGATCTCCGGGGCCAACGTCCTGACTTTC. It translates to CASSAGGISGANVLTF.

The V call is TRBV4-2, the J call TRBJ2-3; D is perhaps TRBD2 (5 bases). CDR1 is LGHNA and CDR2 is YNFKEQ in the germline V gene. CDR3 size: 16 residues. Trimming removed 0 bases from V and 3 bases from J, with 13 bases in between. The DNA for the CDR3 is TGTGCCAGCAGCCAAGATCGGTTAGCGAAGACAGATACGCAGTATTTT. It is translated as CASSQDRLAKTDTQYF.

The chain uses TRBV3-1 (or the pseudogene TRBV3-2) and TRBJ2-2, with D perhaps TRBD1 (5 bases). This CDR3 is built from 16 residues. Trimming took off 2 bases at V and 2 bases at J, with 12 bases between the two ends. Germline V gene lookup returns CDR1 LGHDT and CDR2 YNNKEL (reference sequence). CDR3 sequence: CASSQIFGANTGELFF. Written as DNA, the CDR3 is TGTGCCAGCAGCCAAATCTTTGGGGCAAACACCGGGGAGCTGTTTTTT.

V usage is TRBV15 and J usage is TRBJ2-7; 11 bases are a match to TRBD2. V shed 5 bases, J shed 6 bases, and the junction held 15 bases outside the gene matches. The CDR3 is 17 amino acids. Per the germline V gene, CDR1 is LNHNV and CDR2 is YYDKDF (reference sequence). CDR3: CATSAKGTSGFTFEQYF. In nucleotides, the CDR3 is TGTGCCACCAGCGCCAAAGGGACTAGCGGCTTTACCTTCGAGCAGTACTTC.